This T cell receptor (beta chain) stems from a study of tumor-infiltrating lymphocytes in primary liver carcinoma. About the study: Sequenced samples came back with roughly 3.5 to 8 million productive TCRbeta reads, and the counts looked alike across tissue types.

About this clonotype: The conserved phenylalanine or tryptophan is not found at the CDR3 terminus, so this likely reflects a read error.

The CDR3 runs to 15 residues. From germline, CDR1 is MGHRA and CDR2 YSYEKL. For each extraction, RNA and DNA were obtained together from around 20-30 mg of unsorted bulk tissue. Every tumor sample analyzed contained over 80% viable tumor cells. Synthesis of TCR beta cDNA was carried out from 500 ng total RNA with a constant-region primer. Libraries covering TCR beta were generated through three nested multiplex PCR rounds (using a slightly modified ARM-PCR). TRBV1-TRBV30 forward primers paired with a C-beta reverse primer were used in the first two PCR rounds, which ran roughly 10 cycles each. TCRdb re-derived calls from the multiplex PCR reads in MiXCR, one entry per CDR3 protein. Of over 45,000 distinct CDR3 sequences listed, approximately 70% are singletons.

The sequencing input was liver tumor tissue from sampling region 5. Subset denoted: tumor region T5, tumor centre. The J gene is TRBJ2-2, the V gene TRBV4-1; a possible D gene is TRBD2 (5 bases). This receptor was taken from a man aged 35-49 years with primary liver carcinoma and hepatitis B virus infection. The CDR3 nucleotides are TGCGCCAGCAACCAATCTAGCAGGAACACCGGGGAGCTGTTTTCT. Translated, it gives CASNQSSRNTGELFS.